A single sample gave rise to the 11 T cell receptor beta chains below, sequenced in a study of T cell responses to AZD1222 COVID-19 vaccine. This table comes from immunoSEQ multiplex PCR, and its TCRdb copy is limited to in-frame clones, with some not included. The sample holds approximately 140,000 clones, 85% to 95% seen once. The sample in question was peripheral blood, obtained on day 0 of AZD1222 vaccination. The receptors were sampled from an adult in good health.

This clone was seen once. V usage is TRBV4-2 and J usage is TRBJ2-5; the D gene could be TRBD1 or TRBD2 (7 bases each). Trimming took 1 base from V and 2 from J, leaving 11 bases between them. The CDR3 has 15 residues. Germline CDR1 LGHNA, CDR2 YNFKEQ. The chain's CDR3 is CASSQAGGAQETQYF. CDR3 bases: TGTGCCAGCAGCCAAGCAGGGGGGGCACAAGAGACCCAGTACTTC.

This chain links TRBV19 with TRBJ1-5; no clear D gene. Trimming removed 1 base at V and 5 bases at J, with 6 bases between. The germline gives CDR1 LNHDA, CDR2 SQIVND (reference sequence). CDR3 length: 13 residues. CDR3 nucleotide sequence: TGTGCCAGTAGTATAGGCCTTTATCAGCCCCAGCATTTT. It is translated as CASSIGLYQPQHF.

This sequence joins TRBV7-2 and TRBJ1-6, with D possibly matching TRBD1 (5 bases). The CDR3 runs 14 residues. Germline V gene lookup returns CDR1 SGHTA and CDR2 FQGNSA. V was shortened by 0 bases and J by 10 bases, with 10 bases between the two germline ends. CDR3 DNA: TGTGCCAGCAGCTTAGCTCTGGGGGGGTCACCCCTCCACTTT. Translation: CASSLALGGSPLHF. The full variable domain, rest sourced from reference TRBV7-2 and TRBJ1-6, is GAGVSQSPSNKVTEKGKDVELRCDPISGHTALYWYRQSLGQGLEFLIYFQGNSAPDKSGLPSDRFSAERTGGSVSTLTIQRTQQEDSAVYLCASSLALGGSPLHFGNGTRLTVT.

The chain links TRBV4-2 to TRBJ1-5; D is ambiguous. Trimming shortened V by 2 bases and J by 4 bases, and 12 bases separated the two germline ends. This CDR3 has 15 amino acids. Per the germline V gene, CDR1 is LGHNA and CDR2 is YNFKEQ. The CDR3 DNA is TGTGCCAGCAGCCAACAACTGAGTAGTAATCAGCCCCAGCATTTT. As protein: CASSQQLSSNQPQHF.

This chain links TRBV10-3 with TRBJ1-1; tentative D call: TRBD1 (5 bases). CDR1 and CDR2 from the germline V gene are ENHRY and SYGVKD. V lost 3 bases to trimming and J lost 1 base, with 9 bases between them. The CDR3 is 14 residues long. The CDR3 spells CAISDPTANTEAFF. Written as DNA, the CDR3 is TGTGCCATCAGTGACCCGACAGCGAACACTGAAGCTTTCTTT.

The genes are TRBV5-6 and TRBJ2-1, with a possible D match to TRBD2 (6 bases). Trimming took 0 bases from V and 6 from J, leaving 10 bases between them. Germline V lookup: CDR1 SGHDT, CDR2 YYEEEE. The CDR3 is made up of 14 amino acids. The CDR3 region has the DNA TGTGCCAGCAGCTTGGGCGGGGCGTTCAATGAGCAGTTCTTC. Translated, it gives CASSLGGAFNEQFF.

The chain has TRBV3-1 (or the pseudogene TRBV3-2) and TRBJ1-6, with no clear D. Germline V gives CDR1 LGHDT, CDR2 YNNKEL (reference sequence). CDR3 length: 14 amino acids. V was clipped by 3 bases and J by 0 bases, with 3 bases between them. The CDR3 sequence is CASSQSSYNSPLHF. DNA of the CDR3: TGTGCCAGCAGCCAGAGCTCCTATAATTCACCCCTCCACTTT.

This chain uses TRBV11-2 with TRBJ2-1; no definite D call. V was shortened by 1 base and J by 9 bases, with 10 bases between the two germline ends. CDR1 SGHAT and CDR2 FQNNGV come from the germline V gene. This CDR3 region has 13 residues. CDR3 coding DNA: TGTGCCAGCAGCTTAGCCATAAAGGGTGAGCAGTTCTTC. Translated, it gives CASSLAIKGEQFF.

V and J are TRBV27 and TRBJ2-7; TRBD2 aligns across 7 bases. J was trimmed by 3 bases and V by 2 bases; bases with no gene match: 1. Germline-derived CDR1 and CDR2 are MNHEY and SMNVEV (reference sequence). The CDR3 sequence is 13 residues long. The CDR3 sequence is CASSLGGGYEQYF. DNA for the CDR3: TGTGCCAGCAGTTTAGGCGGGGGCTACGAGCAGTACTTC.

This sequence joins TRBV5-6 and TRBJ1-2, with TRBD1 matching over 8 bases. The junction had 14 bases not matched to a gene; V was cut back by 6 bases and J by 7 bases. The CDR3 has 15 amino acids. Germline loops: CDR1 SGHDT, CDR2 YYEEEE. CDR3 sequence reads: CASTEKGQGSRGYTF. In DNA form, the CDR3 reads TGTGCCAGCACCGAAAAAGGACAGGGCTCTCGTGGCTACACCTTC.

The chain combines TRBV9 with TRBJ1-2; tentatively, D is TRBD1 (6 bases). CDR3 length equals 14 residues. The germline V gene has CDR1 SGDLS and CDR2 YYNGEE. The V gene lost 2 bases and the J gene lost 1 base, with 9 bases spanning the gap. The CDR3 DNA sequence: TGTGCCAGCAGCGTGAGGGGGTTTAACTATGGCTACACCTTC. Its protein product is CASSVRGFNYGYTF.